This T cell receptor beta chain was sequenced in a study of neurological immune-mediated disorders. Where libraries were unsorted, they were derived from 2 million PBMCs stored at -80 degrees C. Each TCR transcript was tagged with a 10-nucleotide random UMI during 5'RACE. TCRdb itself ran the 5' RACE reads through MiXCR, one entry per CDR3 protein. The repertoire holds tens of thousands of distinct CDR3 sequences, approximately 2.8% seen once, with 0.9% to 1.4% in the top ten. This clonotype was observed many times. Trimming cost V 6 bases and J 4 bases, with 9 bases left between them. The CDR3 has 12 amino acids. Per germline, CDR1 MDHEN and CDR2 SYDVKM.

The receptor comes from a woman aged 25 to 39 with multiple sclerosis. The chain combines TRBV28 with TRBJ1-2, with unresolved D. Material for sequencing was PBMCs. CDR3 sequence reads: CASSDGGYGYTF. CDR3 nucleotides: TGTGCCAGCAGCGATGGAGGCTATGGCTACACCTTC.